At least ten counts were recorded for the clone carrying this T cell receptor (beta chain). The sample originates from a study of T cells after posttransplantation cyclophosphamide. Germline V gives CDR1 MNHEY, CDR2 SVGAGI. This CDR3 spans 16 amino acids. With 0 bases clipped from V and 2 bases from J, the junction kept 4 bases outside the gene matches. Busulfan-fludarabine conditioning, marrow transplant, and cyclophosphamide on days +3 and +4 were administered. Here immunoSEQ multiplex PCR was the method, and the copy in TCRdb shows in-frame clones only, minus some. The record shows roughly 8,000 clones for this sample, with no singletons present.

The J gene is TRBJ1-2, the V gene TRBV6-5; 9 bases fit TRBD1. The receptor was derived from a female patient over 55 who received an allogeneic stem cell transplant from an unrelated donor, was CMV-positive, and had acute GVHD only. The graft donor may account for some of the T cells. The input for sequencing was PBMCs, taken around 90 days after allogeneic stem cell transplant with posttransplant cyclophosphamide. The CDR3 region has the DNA TGTGCCAGCAGTTACTCCCAACAGGGGGCAAACTATGGCTACACCTTC. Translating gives CASSYSQQGANYGYTF.